This T cell receptor (beta chain) was sequenced in a study of CD8+CD57+ T cells in acquired aplastic anemia. Study in general: Sorted CD4+ and CD8+ cells gave a mean 3.2 ug DNA, range roughly 0.18 to 30 ug. Study results and caveats: Patients and controls were found to share twenty-nine CD8+ CDR3 sequences. Patients and healthy controls showed no significant CD8+ Simpson's diversity difference.

The use of genomic DNA as template underpinned the TCR beta VDJ and CDR3 profiling. TCRdb recomputed calls from the reads with MiXCR, one row per CDR3 protein. The sample includes 400,000 to 600,000 distinct CDR3 sequences, around 32% seen only once; the top ten take 0.7% to 1%. All patients picked for sequencing had shown, by flow cytometry, an expansion of CD8+CD57+ cells. At blood sampling, none of the patients had yet received therapy. The CDR3 length is 14 residues. Trimming shortened V by 3 bases and J by 6 bases, and 11 bases separated the two germline ends. Germline V gene lookup returns CDR1 SEHNR and CDR2 FQNEAQ (reference sequence). Only a few counts were recorded for this clonotype. Antigen unknown.

Sequencing was done on a sample of sorted CD4+, CD8+, or CD8+CD57+ T cells (not recorded which) from PBMCs. The clonotype comes from a human donor with aplastic anemia. J is TRBJ1-4 and V is TRBV7-9; maybe TRBD1 (6 bases). CDR3 nucleotides: TGTGCCAGCAGCTTCGGGGGCGGGGATGAAAAACTGTTTTTT. Its protein is CASSFGGGDEKLFF.